Presented here are 9 T cell receptor beta chains from one specimen sequenced in a study of cytomegalovirus exposure and HLA in healthy donors. Some clones are missing from TCRdb's copy, which holds only in-frame ones; the method was immunoSEQ multiplex PCR. The sample has some 130,000 clones, about 90% seen once. The sample taken for sequencing was PBMCs. These receptors all come from a man between 18 and 29 years old in good health and CMV-seronegative.

The V call is TRBV15, the J call TRBJ2-1; 7 nucleotides match TRBD2. Germline trimming cut 7 bases from V and 7 bases from J; bases unmatched to any gene: 7. This CDR3 is 13 amino acids long. Germline values: CDR1 LNHNV, CDR2 YYDKDF (reference sequence). The CDR3 nucleotides are TGTGCCACCAAAACCGGGACTACTAATGAGCAGTTCTTC. It yields the protein CATKTGTTNEQFF.

The rearrangement uses TRBV19 and TRBJ2-5, with 8 nucleotides matching TRBD2. Germline V gene sequence: CDR1 LNHDA, CDR2 SQIVND (reference sequence). The CDR3 covers 15 residues. J lost 4 bases, V lost 6 bases, and 10 bases had no gene match. CDR3 amino acids: CASSPGVAGRETQYF. DNA for the CDR3: TGTGCCAGTAGCCCCGGGGTAGCGGGACGAGAGACCCAGTACTTC.

V usage is TRBV2 and J usage is TRBJ2-1, with a possible D match to TRBD1 (6 bases). V gave up 8 bases and J gave up 1 base, with 15 bases separating them. This CDR3 has 15 amino acids. Germline assignment: CDR1 SNHLY and CDR2 FYNNEI. The CDR3 region is CASSGTPTSYNEQFF. The CDR3 bases are TGTGCCAGCTCCGGGACACCGACTTCCTACAATGAGCAGTTCTTC.

Regarding this clone: One junction end disagrees with the germline gene, perhaps due to a read error. The V gene is TRBV5-4, the J gene TRBJ1-1; D uncertain. Germline V gives CDR1 SGHNT, CDR2 YYREEE (reference sequence). The CDR3 length is 14 residues. CDR3 nucleotides: TGTGCCAGCAGCTTGGGCGGGTTGAATACTGAAGCTTTCTTT. Its translation is CASSLGGLNTEAFF. Looking up the rest from reference TRBV5-4 and TRBJ1-1 gives the full variable domain: ETGVTQSPTHLIKTRGQQVTLRCSSQSGHNTVSWYQQALGQGPQFIFQYYREEENGRGNFPPRFSGLQFPNYSSELNVNALELDDSALYLCASSLGGLNTEAFFGQGTRLTVV.

The chain joins TRBV11-2 to TRBJ2-3; D is ambiguous. The CDR3 is 12 amino acids. Per the germline V gene, CDR1 is SGHAT and CDR2 is FQNNGV. Trimming took off 3 bases at V and 6 bases at J, with 7 bases between the two ends. The CDR3, as DNA: TGTGCCAGCAGCTTCCTCCCCGATACGCAGTATTTT. As protein: CASSFLPDTQYF.

V is TRBV9 and J is TRBJ2-3, with D perhaps matching TRBD2 (5 bases). Germline CDR1 reads SGDLS; CDR2 reads YYNGEE. The CDR3 extends over 17 amino acids. V was trimmed by 3 bases and J by 6 bases, leaving 23 bases between them. CDR3 in DNA: TGTGCCAGCAGCGAAGCCCAAGAGGCTATAAGGGAGGATACGCAGTATTTT. The encoded protein is CASSEAQEAIREDTQYF.

The chain uses TRBV7-6 and TRBJ2-6; 7 bases are shared with TRBD1. There are 18 residues in the CDR3. The ends lost 5 bases at V and 0 bases at J; junction bases unmatched: 10. The germline V gene has CDR1 SGHVS and CDR2 FNYEAQ. CDR3: CASSREGTAISGANVLTF. The DNA for the CDR3 is TGTGCCAGCAGCCGCGAGGGGACAGCAATCTCTGGGGCCAACGTCCTGACTTTC.

The chain carries TRBV7-2 and TRBJ1-2; D unresolved. This CDR3 region has 13 residues. The germline CDR1 and CDR2 sequences are SGHTA and FQGNSA. Trimming took 5 bases from V and 2 from J, leaving 9 bases between them. CDR3 bases: TGTGCCAGCAGCCCACACGAAAACTATGGCTACACCTTC. Translating gives CASSPHENYGYTF.

The rearrangement joins TRBV7-2 to TRBJ2-1; a possible D gene is TRBD2 (5 bases). The V end lost 8 bases, the J end lost 0 bases, and 20 bases lay between the germline ends. The CDR3 totals 17 residues. From germline, CDR1 is SGHTA and CDR2 FQGNSA. CDR3 bases: TGTGCCAGCGCCTACCCCGGACTCCCGAGCTCCTACAATGAGCAGTTCTTC. It translates to CASAYPGLPSSYNEQFF.